Below, 14 T cell receptor beta chains from the same sample are listed, as sequenced in a study of radiotherapy plus CTLA-4 blockade in lung cancer. Some clones are missing from TCRdb's copy, which holds only in-frame ones; the method was immunoSEQ multiplex PCR. Among roughly 50,000 clones listed, approximately 85% were seen once. Sequencing used peripheral blood, obtained from a patient treated with radiotherapy plus ipilimumab. The source is a human donor with non-small cell lung cancer who had stable disease on radiotherapy plus ipilimumab.

The CDR3 region is CASSLVVRQTYGYTF. In nucleotides, the CDR3 is TGCGCCAGCAGCTTGGTGGTTAGACAGACCTATGGCTACACCTTC. The chain joins TRBV5-1 to TRBJ1-2; weak D call: TRBD1 (5 bases). The ends were cut back, 0 bases at V and 4 bases at J, with 13 bases in the middle. The CDR3 is made up of 15 amino acids. Germline CDR1 and CDR2: SGHRS and YFSETQ.

This clone appeared once. The J gene is TRBJ2-1, the V gene TRBV5-1, with 13 nucleotides matching TRBD2. Unmatched junction bases numbered 5, after V lost 6 bases and J lost 8 bases. This CDR3 spans 14 amino acids. The germline V gene encodes CDR1 SGHRS and CDR2 YFSETQ. In DNA form, the CDR3 reads TGCGCCAGCACGAGGACTAGCGGGAGTGATGAGCAGTTCTTC. Amino acids: CASTRTSGSDEQFF.

This sequence joins TRBV9 and TRBJ2-5; D perhaps matches TRBD1 (6 bases). This CDR3 is 13 amino acids long. In germline, CDR1 is SGDLS, CDR2 YYNGEE. V shed 2 bases and J shed 5 bases, with 10 bases lying between them. CDR3 nucleotides: TGTGCCAGCAGCGTCCGCCAGGGGGAGACCCAGTACTTC. Translation: CASSVRQGETQYF. Looking up the rest from reference TRBV9 and TRBJ2-5 gives the full variable domain: DSGVTQTPKHLITATGQRVTLRCSPRSGDLSVYWYQQSLDQGLQFLIQYYNGEERAKGNILERFSAQQFPDLHSELNLSSLELGDSALYFCASSVRQGETQYFGPGTRLLVL.

This chain uses TRBV7-8 with TRBJ2-2; 7 bases are shared with TRBD2. CDR1 SGHVS and CDR2 FQNEAQ come from the germline V gene. The CDR3 length is 15 residues. V dropped 3 bases and J dropped 3; count of bases not matched to a gene: 4. CDR3 in amino acids: CASSLREPYTGELFF. Written as DNA, the CDR3 is TGTGCCAGCAGCTTGCGGGAGCCCTACACCGGGGAGCTGTTTTTT. The full variable domain, with the rest looked up from reference TRBV7-8 and TRBJ2-2, is GAGVSQSPRYKVAKRGQDVALRCDPISGHVSLFWYQQALGQGPEFLTYFQNEAQLDKSGLPSDRFFAERPEGSVSTLKIQRTQQEDSAVYLCASSLREPYTGELFFGEGSRLTVL.

J is TRBJ1-1 and V is TRBV23-1; 10 bases agree with TRBD1. TRBV23-1 is designated an ORF whose function remains uncertain. Losses at the gene ends were 3 bases for V and 5 bases for J; bases not matched to a gene: 3. The CDR3 covers 14 residues. CDR3 sequence reads: CASSQGQGRTEAFF. As DNA, the CDR3 is TGCGCCAGCAGTCAGGGACAGGGGAGGACTGAAGCTTTCTTT.

This chain links TRBV7-9 with TRBJ2-4, with TRBD1 identical over 7 bases. Germline CDR1 and CDR2: SEHNR and FQNEAQ (reference sequence). CDR3 length: 13 amino acids. Losses at the gene ends were 1 base for V and 6 bases for J; bases not matched to a gene: 0. CDR3 residues: CASSLGQGNIQYF. CDR3 DNA sequence: TGTGCCAGCAGCTTAGGACAGGGAAACATTCAGTACTTC.

This clone was observed a single time. The chain recombines TRBV6-1 with TRBJ2-7; 7 nucleotides match TRBD1. The germline CDR1 and CDR2 sequences are MNHNS and SASEGT. With V trimmed by 4 bases and J by 1 base, 7 bases remained unmatched. The CDR3 loop spans 15 amino acids. In nucleotides, the CDR3 is TGTGCCAGCAGTGGGACCGGGACAGCTTCCTACGAGCAGTACTTC. Residues: CASSGTGTASYEQYF.

V usage is TRBV7-3 and J usage is TRBJ2-3; TRBD2 matches 7 bases. Losses at the gene ends were 1 base for V and 4 bases for J; bases not matched to a gene: 8. Germline V gives CDR1 SGHTA, CDR2 FQGTGA. There are 16 residues in the CDR3. Here the CDR3 reads CASSLSRAGAADTQYF. The CDR3 region has the DNA TGTGCCAGCAGCTTAAGTAGGGCGGGAGCTGCAGATACGCAGTATTTT.

Only a few counts were recorded for this clone. V usage is TRBV11-2 and J usage is TRBJ2-5; 14 bases fit TRBD2. Losses at the gene ends were 3 bases for V and 1 base for J; bases not matched to a gene: 1. Germline lookup yields CDR1 SGHAT and CDR2 FQNNGV. This CDR3 contains 16 residues. CDR3 coding DNA: TGTGCCAGCAGCTTGGGACTAGCGGGAGTCCAAGAGACCCAGTACTTC. Amino acids: CASSLGLAGVQETQYF.

V and J are TRBV6-1 and TRBJ1-4; the D gene is possibly TRBD1 (6 bases). The CDR3 consists of 15 residues. Germline V gives CDR1 MNHNS, CDR2 SASEGT. Trimming removed 6 bases from V and 4 bases from J, with 15 bases in between. The CDR3 here is CASRISTGINEKLFF. CDR3 nucleotides: TGTGCCAGCAGAATCTCTACAGGGATTAATGAAAAACTGTTTTTT.

The genes are TRBV7-9 and TRBJ2-7, with 12 bases that match TRBD1. The V gene end was trimmed by 4 bases and the J gene end by 6 bases; junction bases not matched to a gene: 4. The CDR3 sequence is 14 residues long. Germline V gene sequence: CDR1 SEHNR, CDR2 FQNEAQ (reference sequence). The CDR3 loop reads CASSSGTGGAEQYF. For the CDR3, the DNA is TGTGCCAGCAGCTCGGGGACAGGGGGCGCCGAGCAGTACTTC.

V gene TRBV18 combines with J gene TRBJ1-3; possible D gene TRBD1, 6 bases. CDR3 length: 17 amino acids. Germline assignment: CDR1 KGHSH and CDR2 LQKENI. V was shortened by 0 bases and J by 0 bases, with 12 bases between the two germline ends. CDR3 region: CASSPPLTGISGNTIYF. Written as DNA, the CDR3 is TGTGCCAGCTCACCACCGCTGACAGGCATCTCTGGAAACACCATATATTTT.

The chain employs TRBV19 and TRBJ2-7, with D perhaps TRBD1 (5 bases). The CDR3 consists of 14 residues. Germline CDR1 is LNHDA and CDR2 is SQIVND (reference sequence). V was cut by 5 bases and J by 3 bases, with 14 bases left in between. The CDR3 sequence: CASSAVGADYEQYF. CDR3 nucleotide sequence: TGTGCCAGTAGTGCCGTAGGGGCGGACTACGAGCAGTACTTC.

The chain carries TRBV9 and TRBJ1-3; TRBD1 agrees at 7 bases. There are 16 residues in the CDR3. Germline CDR1 SGDLS, CDR2 YYNGEE. The J segment lost 0 bases and the V segment lost 3 bases, leaving 6 bases of the junction unmatched. The CDR3 bases are TGTGCCAGCAGCGCCAGGGGGGTAGACTCTGGAAACACCATATATTTT. Its translation: CASSARGVDSGNTIYF. The variable domain in full, completed from reference TRBV9 and TRBJ1-3, reads DSGVTQTPKHLITATGQRVTLRCSPRSGDLSVYWYQQSLDQGLQFLIQYYNGEERAKGNILERFSAQQFPDLHSELNLSSLELGDSALYFCASSARGVDSGNTIYFGEGSWLTVV.